This T cell receptor (beta chain) was captured by sequencing in a study of T cells in localized non-small cell lung cancer. General study findings and limits: The appearance of a median approximately 61 of the top 100 tumor clones was seen in adjacent lung.

CDR3 length equals 11 residues. Per germline, CDR1 SGHTA and CDR2 FQGNSA. With 8 bases removed from V and 3 bases from J, the gap between germline ends came to 8 bases. The repertoire was sequenced with immunoSEQ multiplex PCR; TCRdb's copy has only in-frame clones and lacks some. Here the sample spans tens of thousands of clones, around 90% being singletons. On this clone itself: Its target is unknown.

Sequenced here: peripheral blood, sampled before any cancer treatment. This clonotype was obtained from an older female donor with stage I lung adenocarcinoma. J is TRBJ2-7 and V is TRBV7-2, with unresolved D. CDR3 nucleotides: TGTGCCAGCGGCCACGGCTACGAGCAGTACTTC. This translates into CASGHGYEQYF.